Only a few counts were recorded for the clone carrying this T cell receptor beta chain. The antigen is unknown. The junction shows a germline mismatch at one end, possibly a read error. Study findings and constraints: Greatest tumor Treg TCR overlap was with tumor naive CD4+ cells. Tumor memory CD4+ T cell TCR gene usage was found to cluster with blood and lymph node memory CD4+ cells and with lymph node naive CD4+ cells.

The CDR3 is made up of 16 amino acids. CDR1 and CDR2 from the germline V gene are SGHRS and YFSETQ. Purified naive CD4+ T cells were depleted of CD25+ Tregs. After constant-region reverse-primer amplification, full-length variable regions underwent semi-nested PCR with Nested Universal Primer A. TCRdb recomputed calls from the 5' RACE reads with MiXCR, one row per CDR3 protein. The data show over 30,000 distinct CDR3 sequences, under 30% seen once. The receptor was isolated from a female donor with breast cancer. Material for sequencing was naive CD4+ T cells sorted from a lymph node. Sample subset: naive CD4+ T cells, CD4+CD45RA+CD25-. V and J are TRBV5-1 and TRBJ2-1; 8 nucleotides line up with TRBD1. CDR3 in DNA: TGCGCCAGCAGCTTGGAGGGACAGGCCTCCTACAATGAGCAGCTCTTC. Its protein product is CASSLEGQASYNEQLF.